The entry below describes one T cell receptor beta chain. The antigen remains undetermined. Germline V gene data show CDR1 as ENHRY and CDR2 as SYGVKD. There are 15 residues in the CDR3. The V gene end was trimmed by 2 bases and the J gene end by 8 bases; junction bases not matched to a gene: 7. These data are taken from a study of vaccination effects on CD4 cells after COVID-19. Study-level points and caveats: Marked contraction was observed in infection-induced and vaccine-induced clones late after vaccination. Cross-reactivity with common cold coronaviruses was shown by only 1 of 255 vaccine-induced clones in healthy vaccinees.

Measured with immunoSEQ multiplex PCR; TCRdb has only the in-frame clones, and not every one. The repertoire holds tens of thousands of clones, with around 67% as singletons. ViraFEST assay sequencing came after antigen-specific CD4+ T cells were expanded with viral peptide pools. Culture lasted roughly 9 days before CD4+ T cell isolation. Prior SARS-CoV-2 infection was absent in the vaccine recipients, as shown by negative nucleocapsid antibodies. Supplemented with 9.5 to 10 IU/ml IL-2 and 8 to 10 ug/ml peptides, approximately 2 million PBMC per well were kept in culture. Each culture had half its medium swapped for IL-2 medium on days 3 and 7.

J is TRBJ2-1 and V is TRBV10-3; TRBD1 matches at 9 bases. The clonotype comes from a human donor who received a COVID-19 vaccine. The source was CD4+ T cells from PBMCs cultured with SARS-CoV-2 spike peptides, collected before COVID-19 vaccination. In DNA, the CDR3 is TGTGCCATCAGTGAGAAGGGACAGGGAGGCGATGAGCAGTTCTTC. Amino acid sequence: CAISEKGQGGDEQFF.